This T cell receptor beta chain was captured by sequencing in a study of CD8 T cells in Susac syndrome. When the RNA was reverse transcribed, random hexamers were used with an input of 0.5 to 1 ug. The immunoSEQ assay covered 54 Vbeta and 13 Jbeta segments for CDR3. Each CDR3 protein is one row after TCRdb ran MiXCR on the immunoSEQ multiplex PCR reads. The profile covers 150,000 to 200,000 distinct CDR3 sequences, with more than 90% appearing a single time and 0.093% taken by the ten largest. Study results and caveats: As the study acknowledged, the number of individuals in its TCR sequencing and HLA analysis was relatively small.

V shed 3 bases and J shed 0 bases, with 11 bases lying between them. The CDR3 runs to 15 residues. Germline V lookup: CDR1 SGHTA, CDR2 FQGNSA. CD8+ and CD4+ T cells taken from blood had their TCR beta sequenced. FACS enriched CD8+ TEMRA cells, while bulk CD8+ and CD4+ were negatively isolated. This clonotype was observed once. Its target is not known. The sample comprised CD4+ T cells from PBMCs. The source is a human donor with multiple sclerosis. V gene TRBV7-2 combines with J gene TRBJ1-1; D may be TRBD1 (6 bases). CDR3 amino acids: CASSFYRAMNTEAFF. The CDR3 DNA is TGTGCCAGCAGCTTCTACAGGGCCATGAACACTGAAGCTTTCTTT.